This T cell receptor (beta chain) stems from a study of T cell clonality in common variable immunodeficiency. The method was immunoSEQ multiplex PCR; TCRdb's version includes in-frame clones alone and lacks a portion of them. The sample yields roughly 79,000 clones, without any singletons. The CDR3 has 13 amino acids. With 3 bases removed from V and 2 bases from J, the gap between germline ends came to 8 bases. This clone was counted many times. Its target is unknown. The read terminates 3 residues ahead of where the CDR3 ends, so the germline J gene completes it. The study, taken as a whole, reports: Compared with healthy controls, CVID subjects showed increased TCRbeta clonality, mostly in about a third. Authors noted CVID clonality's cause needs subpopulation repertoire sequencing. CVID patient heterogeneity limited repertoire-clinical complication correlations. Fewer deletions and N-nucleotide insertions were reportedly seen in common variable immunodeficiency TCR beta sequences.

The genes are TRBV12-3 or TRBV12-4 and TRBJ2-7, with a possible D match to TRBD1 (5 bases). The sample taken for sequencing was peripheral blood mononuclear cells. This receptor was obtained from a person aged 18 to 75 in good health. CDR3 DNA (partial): TGTGCCAGCAGTTTCGGACAACCCTACGAG. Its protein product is CASSFGQPYE. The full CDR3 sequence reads CASSFGQPYEQYF.